The next 2 T cell receptor beta chains were all read from a single sample in a study of CD8 T cells in ankylosing spondylitis. General study points: Seemingly characteristic of ankylosing spondylitis blood was a TCR beta motif consisting of fewer than 10 highly homologous variants.

No antigen is known for these receptors. From the 5' RACE reads, TCRdb called clonotypes with MiXCR, one entry per CDR3 protein. This sample carries around 770,000 distinct CDR3 sequences, 10% to 15% of them seen once, and the ten largest clones take under 0.6%. The specimen sequenced was blood, either unsorted or a sorted T cell fraction (not recorded which). These receptors were obtained from a male donor with ankylosing spondylitis.

This clonotype has more than one count but fewer than ten. V gene TRBV20-1 combines with J gene TRBJ2-7, with 9 positions matching TRBD2. This CDR3 comprises 15 residues. The V and J ends lost 4 bases and 3 bases, in that order; junction bases with no gene match: 10. Per the germline V gene, CDR1 is DFQATT and CDR2 is SNEGSKA (reference sequence). CDR3: CSATIVVTSGYEQYF. CDR3 coding DNA: TGCAGTGCTACGATAGTGGTGACTAGCGGCTACGAGCAGTACTTC.

This chain links TRBV4-3 with TRBJ1-2; no reliable D call. Germline V gene lookup returns CDR1 LGHNA and CDR2 YSLEER. V was clipped by 4 bases and J by 2 bases, with 14 bases between them. The CDR3 is 15 residues long. The CDR3 region has the DNA TGCGCCAGCAGCCCTTCGGAAAGGGCGAACTATGGCTACACCTTC. Translation gives CASSPSERANYGYTF.